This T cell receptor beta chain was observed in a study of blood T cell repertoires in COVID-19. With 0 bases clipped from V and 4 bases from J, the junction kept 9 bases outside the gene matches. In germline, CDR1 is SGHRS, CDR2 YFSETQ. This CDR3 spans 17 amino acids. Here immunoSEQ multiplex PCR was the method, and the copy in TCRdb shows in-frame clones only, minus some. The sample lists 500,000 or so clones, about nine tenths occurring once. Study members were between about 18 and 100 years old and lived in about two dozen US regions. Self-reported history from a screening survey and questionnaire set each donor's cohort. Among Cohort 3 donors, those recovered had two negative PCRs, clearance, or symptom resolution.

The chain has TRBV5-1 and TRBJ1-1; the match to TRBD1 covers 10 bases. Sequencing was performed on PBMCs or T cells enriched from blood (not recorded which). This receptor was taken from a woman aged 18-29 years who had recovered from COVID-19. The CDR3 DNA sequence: TGCGCCAGCAGCTTGGCCCGGGACAGGGGAAAAGGCACTGAAGCTTTCTTT. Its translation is CASSLARDRGKGTEAFF.